This TCR beta chain was retrieved from a study of blood T cells in healthy people across ages. Next came a second PCR, run for 7 to 11 cycles, which used a sample-barcoded 5' primer along with a J-beta primer mix. TCRdb itself ran the 5' RACE reads through MiXCR, one entry per CDR3 protein. The top ten clones hold roughly 34% of a sample with approximately 600,000 distinct CDR3 sequences, approximately 59% of them seen once. Trimming took off 4 bases at V and 11 bases at J, with 17 bases between the two ends. This CDR3 contains 13 residues. CDR1 is MGHRA and CDR2 is YSYEKL in the germline V gene. This chain joins TRBV4-1 and TRBJ2-5, with D unclear. Sequencing was carried out using blood. The receptor comes from a man between 60 and 70 years old in good health. The CDR3 spells CASSLKLFNEQYF. In DNA form, the CDR3 reads TGCGCCAGCAGCCTGAAGCTTTTCAATGAGCAGTACTTC.